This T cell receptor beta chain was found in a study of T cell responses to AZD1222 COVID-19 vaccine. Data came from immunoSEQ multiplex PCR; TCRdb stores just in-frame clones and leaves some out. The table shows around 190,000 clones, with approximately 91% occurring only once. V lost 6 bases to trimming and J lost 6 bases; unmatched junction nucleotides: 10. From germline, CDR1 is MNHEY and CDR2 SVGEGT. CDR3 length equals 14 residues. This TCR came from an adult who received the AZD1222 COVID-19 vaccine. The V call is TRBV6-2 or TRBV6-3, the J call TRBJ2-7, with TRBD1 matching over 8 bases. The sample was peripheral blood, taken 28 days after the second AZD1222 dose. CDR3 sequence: CASSHPDRVREQYF. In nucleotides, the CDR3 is TGTGCCAGCAGCCACCCGGACAGGGTCCGCGAGCAGTACTTC.